The present T cell receptor (beta chain) was sequenced within a study of blood T cells in healthy people across ages. Points from the study as a whole: Correlation between TCR beta diversity and naive T cell percentage was strong. Unsorted PBMCs ruled out conclusive naive versus antigen-experienced comparison.

Worth noting for this clonotype: Its antigen is as yet unknown.

With a J-beta primer mix and a sample-barcoded 5' primer, a second PCR ran about 7 to 12 cycles. TCRdb reprocessed the 5' RACE reads via MiXCR and lists one record per CDR3 protein. Of 450,000 to 700,000 distinct CDR3 sequences in the sample, approximately 30% were seen once. Healthy Caucasians from Russia aged about 6 to 100 served as donors. CDR1 is SEHNR, CDR2 FQNEAQ, per germline (reference sequence). There are 16 residues in the CDR3. With 4 bases clipped from V and 3 bases from J, the junction kept 5 bases outside the gene matches. This sequence was found in an older woman in good health. The V gene is TRBV7-9, the J gene TRBJ2-3; 12 bases map to TRBD1. Sample: blood. The DNA for the CDR3 is TGTGCCAGCAGCTCCTGGGACAGGGGGCGGACAGATACGCAGTATTTT. Translation gives CASSSWDRGRTDTQYF. Full variable domain (missing parts from reference TRBV7-9 and TRBJ2-3): DTGVSQNPRHKITKRGQNVTFRCDPISEHNRLYWYRQTLGQGPEFLTYFQNEAQLEKSRLLSDRFSAERPKGSFSTLEIQRTEQGDSAMYLCASSSWDRGRTDTQYFGPGTRLTVL.